The TCR beta chain described here comes from a study of Ad26.COV2.S vaccination and SARS-CoV-2 variants (dated by TCRdb to the early 2020s). A note on the overall study: Vaccine-arm donors came from COV1001, a multicentre, randomized, double-blind, placebo-controlled phase I-IIa trial of Ad26.COV2.S in healthy adults. Dosing of Ad26.COV2.S was intramuscular, at either 5x10^10 or 1x10^11 viral particles, delivered as one shot or as two shots spaced 56 days apart. Sequencing of the TCRbeta repertoire served to evaluate the specificity and breadth of SARS-CoV-2-reactive T cell receptors following Ad26.COV2.S vaccination. A total of some 30 samples were included in the TCR-sequenced set, comprising around 19 Ad26.COV2.S vaccine recipients, 5 placebo recipients and 8 SARS-CoV-2 convalescent individuals. Trial participants were randomized into five groups of five, in which low-dose or high-dose Ad26.COV2.S was given once or twice, or placebo was given on both occasions. Throughout the experiments and outcome assessment, investigators stayed blinded to trial group allocation. Results and caveats for the whole study, not just this receptor: Comparable non-spike TCR breadth was observed between vaccine and placebo recipients, consistent with only spike being contained in the vaccine. After vaccination, spike-specific CD8+ and CD4+ T cell responses were reported to show substantial breadth. Higher spike-specific TCR breadth was observed in Ad26.COV2.S recipients than in placebo recipients (P = 0.0014). The study lacked the statistical power to compare responses across vaccine doses or regimens. The authors noted that the TCR breadth and depth analyses may have underestimated total T cell responses.

About this clone itself: Its binding antigen is unknown. Per-nucleotide qualities are absent, and no much larger clonotype sits a single base away.

The treatment or condition label here, explained by the study, means: about 20 received Ad26.COV2.S at low or high dose, single or two shots; about five received placebo; per-sample allocation not given. For vaccine and placebo recipients, repertoires were sequenced using samples collected on day 63 after the first injection. In Cohort 1b, roughly 26 adults aged 18-55 years were enrolled at a single site in Boston, USA, between 29 July and 7 August 2020. Ad26.COV2.S was a replication-incompetent adenovirus type 26 vector that expressed a prefusion-stabilized SARS-CoV-2 spike protein derived from the original Wuhan strain. Ends trimmed: V by 5 bases, J by 8 bases; bases unmatched to a gene: 7. The CDR3, cysteine through phenylalanine, is 13 amino acids long. The CDR3 DNA has 39 bases and is translated from base 1. Sequences MNHEY (CDR1) and SMNVEV (CDR2) are obtained from the germline V gene (reference sequence).

The immunoSEQ Assay was the method used to sequence TCRbeta CDR3 regions. After extraction, genomic DNA underwent amplification by bias-controlled multiplex PCR, followed by high-throughput sequencing. Turning to the authors' computational methods: To quantify the absolute abundance of each unique TCRbeta CDR3 region, sequences were collapsed and filtered. T cell fraction was estimated by normalization of TCRbeta template counts to usable DNA, with usable DNA being measured through amplification of reference genes present in all nucleated cells. Repertoire TCRs were annotated as SARS-CoV-2-specific by exact matching of V gene, CDR3 amino acid sequence and J gene to a known reactive TCR set. The reference SARS-CoV-2 TCR set came from MIRA and was filtered for enrichment in COVID-19-positive ImmuneCODE repertoires, removing public or cross-reactive TCRs. Based on the MIRA antigens, annotated TCRs were further analysed at the level of specific ORF or position within ORF. Depth was the summed frequency of annotated unique rearrangements, while breadth was defined as annotated unique rearrangements over total unique productive rearrangements. TCR breadth was compared between groups using two-sided Wilcoxon rank-sum tests. TCRdb provides this immuneACCESS table in a form limited to in-frame rearrangements. Some clones are lacking; in checked studies, under half of them reflect an unresolved V gene, and why the rest are absent is not known. The V and J calls and clone size come from that table; D and trimming were worked out from the DNA. A total of some 340,000 clones appear in this sample, 86% of them only once. Less than 2% of the sample rests with the top ten.

Rearrangement joined TRBV27 to TRBJ1-2; 8 central bases correspond to TRBD1. Sequenced material: peripheral blood, taken in a trial of Ad26.COV2.S vaccine versus placebo. The sequence was obtained from a person aged 18 to 65 who received the Ad26.COV2.S COVID-19 vaccine or a placebo. The DNA reads as follows: TGTGCCAGCAGTCCCCAGGGGGCAGGGGGCTACACCTTC. This gives the protein CASSPQGAGGYTF.